These 26 T cell receptor beta chains share one sample of origin, sequenced in a study of human versus mouse CDR3 diversity and MHC coevolution listed by TCRdb under 2017. Library preparation was by the immunoSEQ multiplex PCR assay. As stored in TCRdb, this immuneACCESS dataset retains in-frame rearrangements with V and J assigned. A fraction of the clones does not appear; measured against another copy, unresolved V genes explain less than half of the discrepancy, and the remainder lacks a known reason. Here the sample has around 59,000 clones; 85% to 95% occur a single time. The ten top clones hold 18% of the sample. The sample consisted of naive CD4+ T cells from blood. The cell subset or site label corresponds to: CD45RO-negative CD62L-positive naive CD4 T cells. The receptors were gathered from a person between 55 and 70 years old in good health.

This clone was detected only a few times. This chain joins TRBV10-1 and TRBJ2-1; D may be TRBD1 (6 bases). CDR3 length: 14 residues. Germline-derived CDR1 and CDR2 are WNHNN and SYGVQD (reference sequence). Trimming took 6 bases from V and 2 from J, leaving 11 bases between them. CDR3 DNA sequence: TGCGCCAGCAGGGGTGAGGGGGCCTACAATGAGCAGTTCTTC. Translated, it gives CASRGEGAYNEQFF.

CDR3 coding DNA: TGCGCCAGCAGCCAAGAGGGGCAGGGGGATGAAAAACTGTTTTTT. This sequence encodes CASSQEGQGDEKLFF. The rearrangement joins TRBV4-1 to TRBJ1-4, with 7 bases matching TRBD1. Germline CDR1 is MGHRA and CDR2 is YSYEKL. The junction had 4 bases not matched to a gene; V was cut back by 0 bases and J by 6 bases. There are 15 residues in the CDR3.

The chain uses TRBV5-4 and TRBJ2-1; the D is unclear. The CDR3 is 14 residues long. CDR1 is SGHNT, CDR2 YYREEE, per germline (reference sequence). V was shortened by 6 bases and J by 0 bases, with 10 bases between the two germline ends. DNA of the CDR3: TGTGCCAGCACCTCCGAGAACTCCTACAATGAGCAGTTCTTC. Encoded protein: CASTSENSYNEQFF. Full variable domain (outside the CDR3, taken from reference TRBV5-4 and TRBJ2-1): ETGVTQSPTHLIKTRGQQVTLRCSSQSGHNTVSWYQQALGQGPQFIFQYYREEENGRGNFPPRFSGLQFPNYSSELNVNALELDDSALYLCASTSENSYNEQFFGPGTRLTVL.

The DNA of the CDR3 is TGTGCCAGCAGTTTATCAGCAGCTCCAGGGGTCTACGAGCAGTACTTC. It encodes CASSLSAAPGVYEQYF. V and J are TRBV27 and TRBJ2-7, with D possibly TRBD1 on 6 matching bases. The CDR3 totals 16 residues. V lost 0 bases to trimming and J lost 3 bases, with 15 bases between them. The germline gives CDR1 MNHEY, CDR2 SMNVEV (reference sequence).

The chain employs TRBV15 and TRBJ2-1; 14 bases are a match to TRBD2. This CDR3 region has 17 residues. V dropped 5 bases and J dropped 7; count of bases not matched to a gene: 10. Looked up from germline, CDR1 is LNHNV and CDR2 is YYDKDF (reference sequence). The CDR3 loop reads CATSAPGLAGVSNEQFF. Written as DNA, the CDR3 is TGTGCCACCAGCGCACCGGGACTAGCGGGAGTAAGTAATGAGCAGTTCTTC.

The chain is built from TRBV5-1 and TRBJ1-1; D is perhaps TRBD1 (6 bases). V gave up 4 bases and J gave up 8 bases, with 18 bases separating them. CDR3 size: 14 residues. The germline CDR1 and CDR2 sequences are SGHRS and YFSETQ. The CDR3, as DNA: TGCGCCAGCAGCATCCCGGGGCGGGGGCAGGAAGCTTTCTTT. It codes for CASSIPGRGQEAFF.

The chain carries TRBV2 and TRBJ1-2; D is perhaps TRBD1 (6 bases). This CDR3 comprises 12 residues. The germline gives CDR1 SNHLY, CDR2 FYNNEI. Trimming pared 7 bases from V and 6 bases from J, leaving 12 bases between. CDR3: CASKRGTDGYTF. In DNA form, the CDR3 reads TGTGCCAGCAAAAGGGGGACCGATGGCTACACCTTC.

This chain connects TRBV5-6 to TRBJ2-7, with D possibly TRBD2 on 7 matching bases. Germline values: CDR1 SGHDT, CDR2 YYEEEE. This CDR3 comprises 15 residues. Deletions cut 4 bases from V and 3 bases from J, with 17 bases between. In DNA form, the CDR3 reads TGTGCCAGCAGCGCAGGGAGGGTACAGGGCTACGAGCAGTACTTC. It yields the protein CASSAGRVQGYEQYF.

The chain combines TRBV6-5 with TRBJ1-3; 7 bases are a match to TRBD1. CDR1 is MNHEY, CDR2 SVGAGI, per germline. The CDR3 length is 14 residues. J gave up 3 bases and V 4 bases, and 3 bases lay outside the gene matches. The CDR3 DNA reads as TGTGCCAGCAGTTCAACAGGGGATGGAAACACCATATATTTT. Translated, it gives CASSSTGDGNTIYF.

The chain is built from TRBV5-1 and TRBJ2-1; a weak D match, TRBD1 (5 bases). This CDR3 is built from 14 residues. Per germline, CDR1 SGHRS and CDR2 YFSETQ. V was trimmed by 0 bases and J by 5 bases, leaving 9 bases between them. This chain's CDR3 is CASSLGRADNEQFF. CDR3 nucleotide sequence: TGCGCCAGCAGCTTGGGCAGGGCGGACAATGAGCAGTTCTTC.

This clone was seen only a few times. The chain employs TRBV9 and TRBJ2-3; weak D call: TRBD2 (6 bases). V lost 4 bases and J 1 base, leaving 16 bases between the germline ends. CDR3 size: 16 residues. Germline V lookup: CDR1 SGDLS, CDR2 YYNGEE. CDR3 sequence (DNA): TGTGCCAGCAGCACCCCTAGCGCTGCTCGCACAGATACGCAGTATTTT. This translates into CASSTPSAARTDTQYF. Complete variable domain (other parts from reference TRBV9 and TRBJ2-3): DSGVTQTPKHLITATGQRVTLRCSPRSGDLSVYWYQQSLDQGLQFLIQYYNGEERAKGNILERFSAQQFPDLHSELNLSSLELGDSALYFCASSTPSAARTDTQYFGPGTRLTVL.

CDR3 coding DNA: TGTGCCAGCAGCTCCGGGACTAGCGGGAACGGGGAGCTGTTTTTT. It translates to CASSSGTSGNGELFF. This chain joins TRBV7-8 and TRBJ2-2; TRBD2 aligns across 13 bases. The CDR3 length is 15 residues. The V and J ends lost 4 bases and 7 bases, in that order; junction bases with no gene match: 3. Germline CDR1 SGHVS, CDR2 FQNEAQ.

The CDR3 DNA is TGTGCCAGCAGTTATCGGGGGACGATCGGTGAAAAACTGTTTTTT. It specifies CASSYRGTIGEKLFF. The chain links TRBV6-5 to TRBJ1-4; D is perhaps TRBD1 (5 bases). V lost 3 bases to trimming and J lost 7 bases, with 15 bases between them. Per the germline V gene, CDR1 is MNHEY and CDR2 is SVGAGI. This CDR3 region has 15 residues.

The V and J genes are TRBV6-4 and TRBJ2-6; D possibly corresponds to TRBD1 (5 bases). V was clipped by 3 bases and J by 1 base, with 7 bases between them. The CDR3 runs 15 residues. CDR1 is MRHNA, CDR2 SNTAGT, per germline. The DNA of the CDR3 is TGTGCCAGCAGTGAAGGGGCATCTGGGGCCAACGTCCTGACTTTC. Protein product: CASSEGASGANVLTF.

The chain carries TRBV6-6 and TRBJ2-1, with a possible D match to TRBD1 (5 bases). The CDR3 covers 13 residues. Trimming removed 7 bases from V and 4 bases from J, with 11 bases in between. Germline assignment: CDR1 MNHNY and CDR2 SVGAGI (reference sequence). The CDR3 nucleotides read TGTGCCAGCACAGGGCGACCGTACAATGAGCAGTTCTTC. This sequence encodes CASTGRPYNEQFF.

The rearrangement joins TRBV18 to TRBJ2-1; maybe TRBD1 (6 bases). Trimming took off 3 bases at V and 6 bases at J, with 12 bases between the two ends. The CDR3 spans 14 residues. Germline V gene sequence: CDR1 KGHSH, CDR2 LQKENI. DNA for the CDR3: TGTGCCAGCTCACCCATCAGGGGTGGCAATGAGCAGTTCTTC. Its protein product is CASSPIRGGNEQFF.

This chain links TRBV19 with TRBJ1-5; 8 bases line up with TRBD1. The junction had 9 bases not matched to a gene; V was cut back by 7 bases and J by 7 bases. CDR3 length: 14 amino acids. Germline V gene data show CDR1 as LNHDA and CDR2 as SQIVND (reference sequence). The CDR3 sequence is CASTLRTGRQPQHF. The CDR3 DNA is TGTGCCAGTACCCTCCGGACAGGGAGACAGCCCCAGCATTTT. Variable domain in full (rest from reference TRBV19 and TRBJ1-5): DGGITQSPKYLFRKEGQNVTLSCEQNLNHDAMYWYRQDPGQGLRLIYYSQIVNDFQKGDIAEGYSVSREKKESFPLTVTSAQKNPTAFYLCASTLRTGRQPQHFGDGTRLSIL.

The gene calls are TRBV9 and TRBJ2-5, with D maybe TRBD1 (6 bases). V gave up 5 bases and J gave up 5 bases, with 16 bases separating them. CDR3 size: 14 residues. Germline CDR1 is SGDLS and CDR2 is YYNGEE. The CDR3 sequence is CASSATGSAETQYF. CDR3 DNA: TGTGCCAGCAGTGCTACAGGGTCTGCGGAGACCCAGTACTTC.

The chain combines TRBV27 with TRBJ2-5; D gene unclear. CDR1 and CDR2 (germline): MNHEY, SMNVEV (reference sequence). V lost 5 bases, J lost 11 bases, and 18 bases lay in between. The CDR3 sequence is 13 residues long. The CDR3 protein is CASSPTETYKQYF. The CDR3 coding sequence is TGTGCCAGCAGTCCTACAGAGACCTACAAGCAGTACTTC.

The chain is built from TRBV5-1 and TRBJ2-2; 7 bases fit TRBD2. The trim removed 4 bases at V and 0 bases at J, leaving 9 bases unmatched. This CDR3 is built from 17 residues. Germline V gene sequence: CDR1 SGHRS, CDR2 YFSETQ. CDR3: CASSPAPSGTNTGELFF. The CDR3, as DNA: TGCGCCAGCAGCCCCGCCCCCAGCGGGACGAACACCGGGGAGCTGTTTTTT.

The V gene is TRBV2, the J gene TRBJ1-4; D possibly corresponds to TRBD1 (6 bases). Germline CDR1 and CDR2: SNHLY and FYNNEI. CDR3 size: 16 residues. V shed 2 bases and J shed 7 bases, with 17 bases lying between them. In nucleotides, the CDR3 is TGTGCCAGCAGTGAACTTGGGACACGGGTGGGTGAAAAACTGTTTTTT. Its translation: CASSELGTRVGEKLFF.

This chain's CDR3 is CASSYSGAGGGYTF. The CDR3 nucleotides read TGTGCCAGCAGTTACTCCGGGGCAGGGGGCGGCTACACCTTC. V usage is TRBV6-5 and J usage is TRBJ1-2, with 8 bases that match TRBD1. There are 14 residues in the CDR3. Trimming at V came to 0 bases and at J to 8 bases, leaving 5 bases not matched to a gene. The germline V gene has CDR1 MNHEY and CDR2 SVGAGI.

The J gene is TRBJ2-7, the V gene TRBV7-2; 10 bases are a match to TRBD2. The CDR3 is made up of 19 amino acids. Germline V gives CDR1 SGHTA, CDR2 FQGNSA. Losses at the gene ends were 1 base for V and 6 bases for J; bases not matched to a gene: 18. Here the CDR3 reads CASSLEGGLTSGPWVEQYF. The CDR3 region has the DNA TGTGCCAGCAGCTTAGAGGGAGGACTGACTAGCGGGCCCTGGGTCGAGCAGTACTTC.

The chain combines TRBV7-9 with TRBJ1-1; D may be TRBD1 (6 bases). Per the germline V gene, CDR1 is SEHNR and CDR2 is FQNEAQ (reference sequence). This CDR3 region has 14 residues. Deletions cut 0 bases from V and 4 bases from J, with 9 bases between. This chain's CDR3 is CASSLAATGTEAFF. CDR3 nucleotide sequence: TGTGCCAGCAGCTTAGCGGCGACAGGCACTGAAGCTTTCTTT.

V usage is TRBV18 and J usage is TRBJ2-3; D perhaps matches TRBD2 (5 bases). Germline loops: CDR1 KGHSH, CDR2 LQKENI. The CDR3 is 17 residues long. Trimming pared 6 bases from V and 2 bases from J, leaving 21 bases between. The CDR3: CASSPGTGRTPTDTQYF. In DNA, the CDR3 is TGTGCCAGCTCCCCGGGAACGGGAAGGACCCCCACAGATACGCAGTATTTT. The full variable domain, rest sourced from reference TRBV18 and TRBJ2-3, is NAGVMQNPRHLVRRRGQEARLRCSPMKGHSHVYWYRQLPEEGLKFMVYLQKENIIDESGMPKERFSAEFPKEGPSILRIQQVVRGDSAAYFCASSPGTGRTPTDTQYFGPGTRLTVL.

This clone showed up just a few times. J is TRBJ1-4 and V is TRBV19; D is ambiguous. Between the trimmed V and J ends, which lost 5 bases and 1 base, there was a span of 5 bases. This CDR3 is 13 amino acids long. CDR1 LNHDA and CDR2 SQIVND come from the germline V gene (reference sequence). The CDR3 DNA sequence: TGTGCCAGTAGTCGGGGAACTAATGAAAAACTGTTTTTT. Encoded protein: CASSRGTNEKLFF.